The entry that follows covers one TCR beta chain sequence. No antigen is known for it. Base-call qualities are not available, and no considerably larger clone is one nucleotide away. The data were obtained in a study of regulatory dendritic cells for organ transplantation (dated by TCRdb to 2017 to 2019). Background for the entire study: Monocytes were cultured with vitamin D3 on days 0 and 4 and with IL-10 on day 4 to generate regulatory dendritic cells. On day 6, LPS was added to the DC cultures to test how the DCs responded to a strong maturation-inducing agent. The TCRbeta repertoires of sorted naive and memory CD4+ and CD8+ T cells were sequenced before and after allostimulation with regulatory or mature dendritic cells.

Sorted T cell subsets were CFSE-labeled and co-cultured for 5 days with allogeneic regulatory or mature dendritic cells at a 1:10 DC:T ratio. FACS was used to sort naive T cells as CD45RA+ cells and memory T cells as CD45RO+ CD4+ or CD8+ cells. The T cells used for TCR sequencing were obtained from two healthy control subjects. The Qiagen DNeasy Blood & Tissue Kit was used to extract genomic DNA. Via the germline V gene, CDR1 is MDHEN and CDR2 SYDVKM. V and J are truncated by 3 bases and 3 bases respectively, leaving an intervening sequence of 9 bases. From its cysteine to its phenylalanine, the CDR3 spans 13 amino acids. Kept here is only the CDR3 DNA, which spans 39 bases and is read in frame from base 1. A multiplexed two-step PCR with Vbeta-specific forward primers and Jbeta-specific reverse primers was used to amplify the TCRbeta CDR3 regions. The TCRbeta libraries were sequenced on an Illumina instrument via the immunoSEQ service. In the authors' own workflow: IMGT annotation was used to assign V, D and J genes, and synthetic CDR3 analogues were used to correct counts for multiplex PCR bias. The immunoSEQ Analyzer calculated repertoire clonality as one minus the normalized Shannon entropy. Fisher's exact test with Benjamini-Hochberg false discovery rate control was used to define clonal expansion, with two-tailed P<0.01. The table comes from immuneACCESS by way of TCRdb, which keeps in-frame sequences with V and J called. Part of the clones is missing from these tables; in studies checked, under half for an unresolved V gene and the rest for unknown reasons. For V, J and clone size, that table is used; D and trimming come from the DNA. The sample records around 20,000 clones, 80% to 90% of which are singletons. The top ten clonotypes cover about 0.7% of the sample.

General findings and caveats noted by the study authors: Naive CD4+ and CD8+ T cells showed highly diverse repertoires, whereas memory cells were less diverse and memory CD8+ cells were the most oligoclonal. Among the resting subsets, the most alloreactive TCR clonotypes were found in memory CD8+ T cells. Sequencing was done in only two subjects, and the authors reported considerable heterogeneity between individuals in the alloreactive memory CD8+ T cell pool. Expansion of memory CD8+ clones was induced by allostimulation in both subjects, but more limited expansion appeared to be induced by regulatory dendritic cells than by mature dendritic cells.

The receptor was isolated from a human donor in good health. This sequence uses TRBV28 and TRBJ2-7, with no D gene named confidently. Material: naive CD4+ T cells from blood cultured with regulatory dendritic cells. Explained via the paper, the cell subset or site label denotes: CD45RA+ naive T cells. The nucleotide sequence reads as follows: TGTGCCAGCAGTTTTTTCCGAAACTACGAGCAGTACTTC. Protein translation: CASSFFRNYEQYF. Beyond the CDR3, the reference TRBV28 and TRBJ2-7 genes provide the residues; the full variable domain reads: DVKVTQSSRYLVKRTGEKVFLECVQDMDHENMFWYRQDPGLGLRLIYFSYDVKMKEKGDIPEGYSVSREKKERFSLILESASTNQTSMYLCASSFFRNYEQYFGPGTRLTVT.